The rows below give T cell receptor beta chains drawn from one sample of a study of blood T cells in healthy people across ages. TCRdb reprocessed the 5' RACE reads via MiXCR and lists one record per CDR3 protein. Of almost 1 million distinct CDR3 sequences listed, just over 50% were seen once; the top ten hold over 20%. Sequencing was performed on blood. These receptors all come from an older woman in good health. The CDR3 runs from the conserved cysteine through the conserved F or W. D genes are given only for firm matches. Clone size is not always given. Where it is, it says once, few, many or a class for expanded clones.

cdr3_aa,cdr3_nt,clone_size,v_call,j_call,d_call
CASSLGTFYEQYF,TGTGCCAGCAGCCTAGGGACATTCTACGAGCAGTACTTC,few,TRBV27,TRBJ2-7,NA
CASSLRQGKNNEQYF,TGTGCCAGCAGCTTAAGACAGGGAAAAAACAATGAGCAGTACTTC,few,TRBV7-3,TRBJ2-5,TRBD1
CASSLVVQTIYSGANVLTF,TGTGCCAGCAGCTTGGTCGTTCAGACCATCTACTCTGGGGCCAACGTCCTGACTTTC,NA,TRBV5-6,TRBJ2-6,NA
CASSPGARGGEQFF,TGTGCCAGCAGCCCCGGGGCTAGGGGAGGTGAGCAGTTCTTC,NA,TRBV6-2/TRBV6-3,TRBJ2-1,NA
CSDSGTGGYTF,TGCAGTGACTCCGGGACGGGTGGCTACACCTTC,NA,TRBV20-1,TRBJ1-2,NA
CATWGRRGGTGELFF,TGTGCCACCTGGGGGAGGAGGGGGGGCACCGGGGAGCTGTTTTTT,NA,TRBV7-2,TRBJ2-2,NA
CASSLGRGRERADTQYF,TGTGCCAGCAGCTTGGGGAGGGGCAGGGAGCGCGCAGATACGCAGTATTTT,few,TRBV7-8,TRBJ2-3,TRBD2
CASSLRELGYEQYF,TGTGCCAGCAGTTTAAGGGAACTAGGCTACGAGCAGTACTTC,NA,TRBV12-3/TRBV12-4,TRBJ2-7,NA
CASRRGYHTDTQYF,TGTGCCAGCAGACGGGGGTACCACACAGATACGCAGTACTTC,NA,TRBV28,TRBJ2-4,NA
CASSLVAREYTDTQYF,TGCGCCAGCAGCTTGGTCGCGAGAGAGTACACAGATACGCAGTATTTT,few,TRBV5-1,TRBJ2-3,NA
CASSFLQTSYEQYF,TGTGCCAGCAGCTTTTTACAGACTAGCTACGAGCAGTACTTC,NA,TRBV7-2,TRBJ2-7,NA
CASRGSSGSWVEQFF,TGTGCCAGCCGGGGGTCCAGCGGGAGCTGGGTTGAGCAGTTCTTC,once,TRBV4-2,TRBJ2-1,TRBD2
CASSLEERISNQPQHF,TGTGCCAGCAGTCTCGAGGAACGGATCAGCAATCAGCCCCAGCATTTT,NA,TRBV2,TRBJ1-5,NA
CASSLVSGSLNIQYF,TGTGCCAGCAGTTTAGTGTCCGGGAGCCTAAACATTCAGTACTTC,NA,TRBV28,TRBJ2-4,NA
CASSSSGTIGRGEQYF,TGCGCCAGCAGCTCAAGCGGAACCATCGGTAGGGGTGAGCAGTACTTC,NA,TRBV5-1,TRBJ2-5,NA
CASSLVFAGGSTGELFF,TGTGCCAGCAGCTTAGTATTCGCAGGGGGATCGACCGGGGAGCTGTTTTTT,NA,TRBV7-2,TRBJ2-2,TRBD1
CSAGGSGVGEQYF,TGCAGCGCCGGGGGTAGCGGAGTGGGAGAGCAGTACTTC,once,TRBV29-1,TRBJ2-7,NA
CASSSLSWKLPGVNEQFF,TGTGCCAGCAGCTCTTTGTCCTGGAAACTACCCGGAGTGAATGAGCAGTTCTTC,once,TRBV5-6,TRBJ2-1,NA
CSVEPVPSSYEQYF,TGCAGCGTTGAACCGGTCCCGAGCTCCTACGAGCAGTACTTC,NA,TRBV29-1,TRBJ2-7,NA
CASSRGVGEQYF,TGTGCCAGCAGCCGGGGGGTTGGTGAGCAGTACTTC,many,TRBV7-9,TRBJ2-7,TRBD2
CASSFSGGAYGYTF,TGTGCCAGCAGTTTCTCAGGGGGCGCGTATGGCTACACCTTC,few,TRBV28,TRBJ1-2,TRBD1
CASSRPGGLANNEQYF,TGTGCCAGCAGCCGCCCCGGGGGACTAGCGAACAATGAGCAGTACTTC,NA,TRBV11-2,TRBJ2-5,TRBD2
CSARTHLDREGPYEQYF,TGCAGTGCTAGAACTCACCTTGACAGGGAGGGACCCTACGAGCAGTACTTC,NA,TRBV20-1,TRBJ2-7,NA
CASSLESGAHEQYF,TGTGCCAGCAGCTTAGAGTCGGGAGCCCACGAGCAGTACTTC,NA,TRBV11-2,TRBJ2-7,NA
CAISDEGIEQFF,TGTGCCATCAGTGATGAAGGGATTGAGCAGTTCTTC,few,TRBV10-3,TRBJ2-1,NA
CASSFLRPAEQPQHF,TGTGCCAGCAGTTTTTTACGGCCCGCCGAGCAGCCCCAGCATTTT,NA,TRBV6-2/TRBV6-3,TRBJ1-5,NA
CAWSLHRGQETQYF,TGTGCCTGGAGTCTACACAGGGGACAAGAGACCCAGTACTTC,NA,TRBV30,TRBJ2-5,TRBD1
CSEGTGYNEQFF,TGCAGCGAGGGGACAGGCTACAATGAGCAGTTCTTC,few,TRBV29-1,TRBJ2-1,TRBD1
CASSLRTGITSPLHF,TGTGCCAGCAGCCTGCGAACAGGGATCACTTCACCCCTCCACTTT,NA,TRBV14,TRBJ1-6,NA
CSVGDRGYNEQFF,TGCAGCGTAGGGGACAGGGGCTACAATGAGCAGTTCTTC,few,TRBV29-1,TRBJ2-1,TRBD1
CASSWFAGGQSRTQYF,TGTGCCAGCAGTTGGTTTGCAGGGGGCCAGTCCCGGACCCAGTACTTC,NA,TRBV12-3/TRBV12-4,TRBJ2-5,TRBD1
CSVERDGYTF,TGCAGCGTTGAAAGGGATGGCTACACCTTC,few,TRBV29-1,TRBJ1-2,NA
CAWSRGGTNEKLFF,TGTGCCTGGAGTAGAGGGGGAACTAATGAAAAACTGTTTTTT,once,TRBV30,TRBJ1-4,NA
CASRVAVQNNEKLFF,TGTGCCAGCAGGGTCGCGGTGCAGAATAATGAAAAACTGTTTTTT,once,TRBV6-5,TRBJ1-4,NA
CASSKGADTQYF,TGTGCCAGCAGTAAAGGCGCAGATACGCAGTATTTT,NA,TRBV6-6,TRBJ2-3,NA
CASRRGHATYEQYF,TGTGCCAGCAGACGGGGACATGCGACCTACGAGCAGTACTTC,NA,TRBV2,TRBJ2-7,NA
CASSPPSLSYNEQYF,TGTGCCAGCAGCCCCCCGAGTCTTTCCTACAATGAGCAGTACTTC,NA,TRBV7-2,TRBJ2-7,NA
CSARDRLAGTSTDTQYF,TGCAGTGCTAGAGATAGACTAGCGGGTACTAGCACAGATACGCAGTATTTT,NA,TRBV20-1,TRBJ2-3,TRBD2
CASSSATGPSVQFF,TGTGCCAGCAGCTCAGCTACCGGGCCATCGGTACAGTTCTTC,few,TRBV13,TRBJ2-1,NA
CSAREIPESYEQYF,TGCAGTGCTAGAGAAATTCCCGAATCCTACGAGCAGTACTTC,few,TRBV20-1,TRBJ2-7,NA
CASSLDGTGAGEQYF,TGTGCCAGCAGCTTGGACGGGACCGGGGCGGGCGAGCAGTACTTC,NA,TRBV7-2,TRBJ2-7,NA
CASSTGQGRNTGELFF,TGCGCCAGCAGCACCGGACAGGGGAGGAACACCGGGGAGCTGTTTTTT,NA,TRBV4-3,TRBJ2-2,TRBD1
CSARSVGEGYNEQFF,TGCAGTGCTAGGTCCGTGGGAGAAGGGTACAATGAGCAGTTCTTC,NA,TRBV20-1,TRBJ2-1,NA